This entry features one T cell receptor (beta chain) sequence. Its antigen remains unknown. The table came from immunoSEQ multiplex PCR; TCRdb's copy has only in-frame clones and leaves some out. In the table there are some 100,000 clones, roughly 88% of which are singletons. These data are taken from a study of T cell responses to AZD1222 COVID-19 vaccine. This CDR3 spans 15 amino acids. Germline V gene data show CDR1 as SGHVS and CDR2 as FNYEAQ. V was shortened by 3 bases and J by 0 bases, with 9 bases between the two germline ends. Notes on the study in general: Females outnumbered males among donors, who were mostly white British; clonal diversity was possibly underestimated.

V gene TRBV7-6 combines with J gene TRBJ1-3; no definite D call. The clonotype was recovered from an adult in good health. Sequences were derived from peripheral blood, sampled on day 0 of AZD1222 vaccination. The CDR3 reads CASSLAGLSGNTIYF. CDR3 sequence (DNA): TGTGCCAGCAGCTTGGCAGGCCTCTCTGGAAACACCATATATTTT.